What follows is one T cell receptor beta chain and its context. The repertoire was sequenced with immunoSEQ multiplex PCR; TCRdb's copy has only in-frame clones and lacks some. The data hold over a million clones, with over 95% observed a single time. Per germline, CDR1 LGHNA and CDR2 YSLEER. The V and J ends lost 0 bases and 2 bases respectively, with 13 bases between them. This CDR3 has 16 residues. The data were obtained in a study of shared clonotypes between healthy human individuals. For the study at large: CD8 memory received one plate per donor, CD8 naive two, CD4 memory three and CD4 naive three.

The TCR comes from a man aged 25-45 years in good health. The sample taken for sequencing was naive CD4+ T cells sorted from blood. Subset indicated: CD45RA+ positively selected. The V gene is TRBV4-3, the J gene TRBJ1-1, with D possibly being TRBD1 (6 bases). CDR3 sequence: CASSQDLWGANTEAFF. The CDR3, as DNA: TGCGCCAGCAGCCAAGACTTATGGGGGGCCAACACTGAAGCTTTCTTT.